The clone carrying this TCR beta chain came up many times. In the same sample, other DNA sequences code for this CDR3. Using immunoSEQ multiplex PCR, the repertoire was profiled, and TCRdb retains in-frame clones only, with some absent. The profile covers 45,000 to 55,000 clones, none occurring a single time. The CDR3 loop spans 14 amino acids. J gave up 0 bases and V 2 bases, and 1 base lay outside the gene matches. CDR1 and CDR2 from the germline V gene are KGHSH and LQKENI. These data come from a study of T cells after posttransplantation cyclophosphamide. This TCR came from a middle-aged man in good health, CMV-negative, and a related stem cell transplant donor. The chain is built from TRBV18 and TRBJ2-7; TRBD1 matches 7 bases. The sample comprised PBMCs. CDR3 DNA: TGTGCCAGCTCACCAGGGACAGACTCCTACGAGCAGTACTTC. It is translated as CASSPGTDSYEQYF.